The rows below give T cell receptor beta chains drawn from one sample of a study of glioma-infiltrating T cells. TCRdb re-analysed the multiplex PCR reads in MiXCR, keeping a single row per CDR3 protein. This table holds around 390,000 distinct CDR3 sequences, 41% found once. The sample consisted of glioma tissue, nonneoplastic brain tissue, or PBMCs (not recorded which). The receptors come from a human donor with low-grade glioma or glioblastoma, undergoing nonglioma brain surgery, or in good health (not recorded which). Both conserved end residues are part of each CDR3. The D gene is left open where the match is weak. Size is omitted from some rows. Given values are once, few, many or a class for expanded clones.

CDR3nt: TGTGCCAGCAGTATAGAGCCGGGACAGGGTAATGAAAAACTGTTTTTT
CDR3aa: CASSIEPGQGNEKLFF
abundance: NA
v_gene: TRBV28
d_gene: TRBD1
j_gene: TRBJ1-4

CDR3nt: TGCAGTGCTAGAGATCTCGGGGAGGGGTCCTACAATGAGCAGTTCTTC
CDR3aa: CSARDLGEGSYNEQFF
abundance: NA
v_gene: TRBV20-1
d_gene: TRBD2
j_gene: TRBJ2-1

CDR3nt: TGTGCCAGCAGTGGGACTAGCTCCTACAATGAGCAGTTCTTC
CDR3aa: CASSGTSSYNEQFF
abundance: few
v_gene: TRBV2
d_gene: TRBD2
j_gene: TRBJ2-1

CDR3nt: TGTGCCAGCAGCTTCTTCGCGAGAGGACCACGGGATGAGCAGTTCTTC
CDR3aa: CASSFFARGPRDEQFF
abundance: NA
v_gene: TRBV5-4
d_gene: NA
j_gene: TRBJ2-1

CDR3nt: TGTGCCAGCACCTCCAGACTAGCGGGAGAGACCCAGTACTTC
CDR3aa: CASTSRLAGETQYF
abundance: NA
v_gene: TRBV18
d_gene: TRBD2
j_gene: TRBJ2-5

CDR3nt: TGTGCCAGCACTTCTAGCGGGAGGGCCTACGAGCAGTACTTC
CDR3aa: CASTSSGRAYEQYF
abundance: few
v_gene: TRBV6-1
d_gene: TRBD2
j_gene: TRBJ2-7

CDR3nt: TGTGCCACTAAAGGGGCGCTCGGGGCCAACGTCCTGACTTTC
CDR3aa: CATKGALGANVLTF
abundance: few
v_gene: TRBV19
d_gene: NA
j_gene: TRBJ2-6

CDR3nt: TGTGCCAGCAGTGGGATCGGCTTTGGCGGCGGAGACTACAATGAGCAGTTCTTC
CDR3aa: CASSGIGFGGGDYNEQFF
abundance: few
v_gene: TRBV2
d_gene: NA
j_gene: TRBJ2-1

CDR3nt: TGTGCCATCAGTGACCCACAGGGAAACACTGAAGCTTTCTTT
CDR3aa: CAISDPQGNTEAFF
abundance: few
v_gene: TRBV10-3
d_gene: NA
j_gene: TRBJ1-1

CDR3nt: TGTGCCAGCAGTAAACAGGGGGCCTCACCCCTCCACTTT
CDR3aa: CASSKQGASPLHF
abundance: NA
v_gene: TRBV6-2/TRBV6-3
d_gene: TRBD1
j_gene: TRBJ1-6

CDR3nt: TGTGCCAGCAGTGTAATCGGGACAGAAGTTGCTGACGAGCAGTACTTC
CDR3aa: CASSVIGTEVADEQYF
abundance: many
v_gene: TRBV6-1
d_gene: TRBD1
j_gene: TRBJ2-7

CDR3nt: TGTGCCAGCAGCTTCGTAGCGGGAGAAGCAGATACGCAGTATTTT
CDR3aa: CASSFVAGEADTQYF
abundance: few
v_gene: TRBV7-9
d_gene: TRBD2
j_gene: TRBJ2-3

CDR3nt: TGTGCCAGCAGGTTAACGGGGGGCATGAGGAAGTACTTC
CDR3aa: CASRLTGGMRKYF
abundance: NA
v_gene: TRBV6-6
d_gene: NA
j_gene: TRBJ2-7

CDR3nt: TGTGCCAGCTTTGACCTCTACCAAGAGACCCAGTACTTC
CDR3aa: CASFDLYQETQYF
abundance: NA
v_gene: TRBV27
d_gene: NA
j_gene: TRBJ2-5

CDR3nt: TGTGCCAGCAGCTTAGCTAGAAGCGGACTCTATGGCTACACCTTC
CDR3aa: CASSLARSGLYGYTF
abundance: NA
v_gene: TRBV7-9
d_gene: NA
j_gene: TRBJ1-2

CDR3nt: TGTGCCAGCAGTTATACAGCGTCGGGCGAGCAGTACTTC
CDR3aa: CASSYTASGEQYF
abundance: few
v_gene: TRBV6-5
d_gene: NA
j_gene: TRBJ2-7

CDR3nt: TGCAGTGCTAGAGATCCCCTCGTAGCATCGTCAGATACGCAGTATTTT
CDR3aa: CSARDPLVASSDTQYF
abundance: NA
v_gene: TRBV20-1
d_gene: NA
j_gene: TRBJ2-3

CDR3nt: TGTGCCAGCAGCCCGCGGTTCCTAATATCGTCGGGGGATGGAAATGAGCAGTTCTTC
CDR3aa: CASSPRFLISSGDGNEQFF
abundance: NA
v_gene: TRBV7-6
d_gene: NA
j_gene: TRBJ2-1

CDR3nt: TGCAGTGCCGGGACTAGCGGGACAGATACGCAGTATTTT
CDR3aa: CSAGTSGTDTQYF
abundance: many
v_gene: TRBV20-1
d_gene: TRBD2
j_gene: TRBJ2-3

CDR3nt: TGCAGTGCAACGACAGGGGGCTTCGTCAACAAGCAGTACTTC
CDR3aa: CSATTGGFVNKQYF
abundance: NA
v_gene: TRBV20-1
d_gene: TRBD1
j_gene: TRBJ2-7

CDR3nt: TGTGCCAGCAAACTAGAGGGGAGTCGATGGGACGAGCAGTACTTC
CDR3aa: CASKLEGSRWDEQYF
abundance: many
v_gene: TRBV6-1
d_gene: NA
j_gene: TRBJ2-7

CDR3nt: TGTGCCAGCAGCTTAGAGCTTTGGGACACAATTCATGGCTGCACCTTC
CDR3aa: CASSLELWDTIHGCTF
abundance: NA
v_gene: TRBV7-9
d_gene: NA
j_gene: TRBJ1-2

CDR3nt: TGTGCCAGCAGCTCCGAACAGGTGAACACTGAAGCTTTCTTT
CDR3aa: CASSSEQVNTEAFF
abundance: NA
v_gene: TRBV7-6
d_gene: NA
j_gene: TRBJ1-1

CDR3nt: TGTGCCAGCTCCCTCGGGGGTCTGGCTTTCTTT
CDR3aa: CASSLGGLAFF
abundance: NA
v_gene: TRBV7-9
d_gene: NA
j_gene: TRBJ1-1

CDR3nt: TGTGCCACCAGTGACTCCGCGACAGGGCGGGACCAAGAGACCCAGTACTTC
CDR3aa: CATSDSATGRDQETQYF
abundance: few
v_gene: TRBV24-1
d_gene: TRBD1
j_gene: TRBJ2-5

CDR3nt: TGTGCCTGCAGTTTAGCGCGGAGCAATCAGCCCCAGCATTTT
CDR3aa: CACSLARSNQPQHF
abundance: once
v_gene: TRBV12-3/TRBV12-4
d_gene: NA
j_gene: TRBJ1-5

CDR3nt: TGTGCCAGCAGTTCCCTTTTCGGGAGGGGGACTGAAGCTTTCTTT
CDR3aa: CASSSLFGRGTEAFF
abundance: many
v_gene: TRBV28
d_gene: NA
j_gene: TRBJ1-1